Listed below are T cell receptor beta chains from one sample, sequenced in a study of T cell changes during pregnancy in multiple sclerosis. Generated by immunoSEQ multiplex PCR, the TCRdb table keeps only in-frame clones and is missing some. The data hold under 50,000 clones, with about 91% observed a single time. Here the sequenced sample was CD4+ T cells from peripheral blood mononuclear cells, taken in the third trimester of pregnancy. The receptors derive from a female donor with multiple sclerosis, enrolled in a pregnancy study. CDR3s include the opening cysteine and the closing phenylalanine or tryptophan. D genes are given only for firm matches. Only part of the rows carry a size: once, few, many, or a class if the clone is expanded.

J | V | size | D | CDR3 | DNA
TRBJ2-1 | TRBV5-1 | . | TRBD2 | CASSLTSGSYNEQFF | TGCGCCAGCAGCTTGACTAGCGGGAGTTACAATGAGCAGTTCTTC
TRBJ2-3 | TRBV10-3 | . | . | CAISVEGSTDTQYF | TGTGCCATCAGTGTCGAGGGAAGCACAGATACGCAGTATTTT
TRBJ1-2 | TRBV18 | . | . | CASSPPPDSSYGYTF | TGTGCCAGCTCACCACCTCCAGACAGCTCCTATGGCTACACCTTC
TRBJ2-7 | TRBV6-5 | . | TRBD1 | CASSYSQGTYEQYF | TGTGCCAGCAGTTACTCACAGGGGACCTACGAGCAGTACTTC
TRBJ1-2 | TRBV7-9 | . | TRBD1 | CASSPYRDRAFHQGGYTF | TGTGCCAGCAGCCCGTACCGGGACAGGGCTTTTCATCAAGGTGGCTACACCTTC
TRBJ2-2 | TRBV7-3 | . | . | CASSPGHRTGELFF | TGTGCCAGCAGCCCGGGACACCGCACCGGGGAGCTGTTTTTT
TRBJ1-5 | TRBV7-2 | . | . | CASSLGLYQPQHF | TGTGCCAGCAGCTTGGGCCTTTATCAGCCCCAGCATTTT
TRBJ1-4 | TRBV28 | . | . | CASQRRNEKLFF | TGTGCCAGCCAAAGGCGGAATGAAAAACTGTTTTTT
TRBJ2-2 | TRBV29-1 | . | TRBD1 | CSARRQGNAGELFF | TGCAGCGCCCGCCGACAGGGGAATGCCGGGGAGCTGTTTTTT
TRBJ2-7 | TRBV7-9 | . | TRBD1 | CASSFIGQGDYEQYF | TGTGCCAGCAGCTTTATCGGACAGGGTGACTACGAGCAGTACTTC
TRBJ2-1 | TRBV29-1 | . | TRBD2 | CSARVGASGKGEQFF | TGCAGCGCTCGAGTCGGGGCTAGCGGAAAGGGTGAGCAGTTCTTC
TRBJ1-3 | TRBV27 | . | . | CASSFQGTGNTIYF | TGTGCCAGCAGTTTTCAGGGAACTGGAAACACCATATATTTT
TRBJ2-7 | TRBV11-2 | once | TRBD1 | CASSLGSGTGIPYEQYF | TGTGCCAGCAGCTTAGGATCCGGGACAGGGATCCCCTACGAGCAGTACTTC
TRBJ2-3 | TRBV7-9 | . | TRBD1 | CASTLLLGQGGNTQYF | TGTGCCAGCACCCTGCTGCTGGGACAGGGGGGAAATACGCAGTATTTT
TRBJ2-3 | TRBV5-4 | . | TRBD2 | CASSSLAGGGTDTQYF | TGTGCCAGCAGCTCCCTAGCGGGAGGGGGCACAGATACGCAGTATTTT
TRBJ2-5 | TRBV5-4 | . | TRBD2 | CASSPRLGLAGGGEETQYF | TGTGCCAGCAGCCCGAGACTGGGACTAGCGGGAGGGGGGGAAGAGACCCAGTACTTC
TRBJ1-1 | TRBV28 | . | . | CASSLTPNTEAFF | TGTGCCAGCAGCCTCACACCGAACACTGAAGCTTTCTTT
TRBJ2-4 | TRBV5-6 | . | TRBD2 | CASSSTGTSRTNIQYF | TGTGCCAGCAGCTCCACTGGGACTAGTCGGACAAACATTCAGTACTTC
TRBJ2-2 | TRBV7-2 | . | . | CASSSRGLNTGELFF | TGTGCCAGCAGCTCAAGGGGCTTAAACACCGGGGAGCTGTTTTTT
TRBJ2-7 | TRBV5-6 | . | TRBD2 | CASSPAGLAHEQYF | TGTGCCAGCAGTCCCGCGGGACTAGCCCACGAGCAGTACTTC
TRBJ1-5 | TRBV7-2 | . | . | CASSSQGIGQPQHF | TGTGCCAGCAGCTCCCAGGGGATTGGACAGCCCCAGCATTTT
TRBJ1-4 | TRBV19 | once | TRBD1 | CASSKTGAEVSSEKLFF | TGTGCCAGTAGTAAAACAGGGGCAGAGGTATCTAGTGAAAAACTGTTTTTT
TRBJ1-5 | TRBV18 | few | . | CASSPGANQPQHF | TGTGCCAGCTCACCAGGGGCAAATCAGCCCCAGCATTTT
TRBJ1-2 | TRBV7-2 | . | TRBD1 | CASSAPDRAMYGYTF | TGTGCCAGCAGCGCGCCGGACAGGGCGATGTATGGCTACACCTTC
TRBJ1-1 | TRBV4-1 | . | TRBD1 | CASSQARTGGTAFF | TGCGCCAGCAGCCAAGCCCGGACAGGGGGCACAGCTTTCTTT
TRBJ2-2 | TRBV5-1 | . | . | CASSLSGAETGELFF | TGCGCCAGCAGCTTGTCGGGAGCTGAGACCGGGGAGCTGTTTTTT
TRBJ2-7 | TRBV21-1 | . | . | CASSKCNRADEQYF | TGTGCCAGCAGCAAGTGTAACAGGGCGGACGAGCAGTACTTC
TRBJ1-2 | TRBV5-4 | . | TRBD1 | CASSSTGIDYGYTF | TGTGCCAGCAGCTCGACAGGGATTGACTATGGCTACACCTTC
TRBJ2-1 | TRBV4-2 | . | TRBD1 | CASSLPGQGYNEQFF | TGTGCCAGCAGCCTACCGGGACAGGGCTACAATGAGCAGTTCTTC
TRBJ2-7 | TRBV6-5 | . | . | CASSYKGSRGYEQYF | TGTGCCAGCAGTTACAAGGGTTCCCGCGGGTACGAGCAGTACTTC
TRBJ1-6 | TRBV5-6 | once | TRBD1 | CASSLVDRVVSPLHF | TGTGCCAGCAGCTTGGTCGACAGGGTGGTATCACCCCTCCACTTT
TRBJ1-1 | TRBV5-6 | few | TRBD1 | CASSLEDRALVNTEAFF | TGTGCCAGCAGCTTGGAGGACAGGGCCCTAGTGAACACTGAAGCTTTCTTT
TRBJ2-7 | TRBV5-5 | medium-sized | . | CASSLISGRSDYYEQYF | TGTGCCAGCAGCTTGATATCAGGACGGTCGGACTACTACGAGCAGTACTTC
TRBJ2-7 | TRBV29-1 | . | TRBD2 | CSVLAAGSYEQYF | TGCAGCGTCCTAGCGGCCGGCTCCTACGAGCAGTACTTC
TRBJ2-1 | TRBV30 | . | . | CAWSVLAGYEQFF | TGTGCCTGGAGTGTACTCGCAGGGTATGAGCAGTTCTTC
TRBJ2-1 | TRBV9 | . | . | CASSVVSSSSYNEQFF | TGTGCCAGCAGCGTAGTCTCGAGTAGCTCCTACAATGAGCAGTTCTTC
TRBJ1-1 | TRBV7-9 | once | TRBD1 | CASSFGTGGQAFF | TGTGCCAGCAGCTTCGGGACAGGGGGGCAAGCTTTCTTT
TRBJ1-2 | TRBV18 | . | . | CASSPTGLTNYGYTF | TGTGCCAGCTCACCGACAGGTCTAACTAACTATGGCTACACCTTC
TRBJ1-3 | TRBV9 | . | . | CASSVDAVLGNTIYF | TGTGCCAGCAGCGTAGACGCGGTACTTGGAAACACCATATATTTT
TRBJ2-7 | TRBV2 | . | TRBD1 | CASSGPGQGTHASYEQYF | TGTGCCAGCAGTGGACCGGGACAGGGGACGCATGCCTCCTACGAGCAGTACTTC
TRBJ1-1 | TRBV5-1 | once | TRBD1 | CASSLRTGGGTEAFF | TGCGCCAGCAGCTTGCGCACAGGGGGCGGGACTGAAGCTTTCTTT
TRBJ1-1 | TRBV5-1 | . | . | CASSFDRFEAFF | TGCGCCAGCAGCTTTGACAGATTTGAAGCTTTCTTT
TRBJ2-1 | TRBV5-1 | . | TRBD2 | CASSPTLVTSASYNEQFF | TGCGCCAGCAGCCCAACCTTGGTGACTAGCGCTTCCTACAATGAGCAGTTCTTC
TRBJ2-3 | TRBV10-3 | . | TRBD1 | CATGGQGRSTDTQYF | TGTGCCACCGGGGGACAGGGGAGAAGCACAGATACGCAGTATTTT
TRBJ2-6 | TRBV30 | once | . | CAWNRANVLTF | TGTGCCTGGAACAGGGCCAACGTCCTGACTTTC
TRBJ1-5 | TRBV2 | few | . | CASRGPRGAQPQHF | TGTGCCAGCAGGGGTCCCCGGGGGGCTCAGCCCCAGCATTTT